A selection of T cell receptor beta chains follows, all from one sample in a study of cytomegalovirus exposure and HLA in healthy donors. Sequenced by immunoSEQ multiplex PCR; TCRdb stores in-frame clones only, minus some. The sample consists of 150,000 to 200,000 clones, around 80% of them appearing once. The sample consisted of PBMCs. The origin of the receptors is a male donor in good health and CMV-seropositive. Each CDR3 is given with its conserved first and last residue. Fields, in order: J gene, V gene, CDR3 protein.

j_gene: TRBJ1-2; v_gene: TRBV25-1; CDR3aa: CASSEVGGHYTF
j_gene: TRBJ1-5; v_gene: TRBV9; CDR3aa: CASSAQGGSNQPQHF
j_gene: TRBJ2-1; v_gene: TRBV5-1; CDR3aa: CASSSPRPALYNEQFF
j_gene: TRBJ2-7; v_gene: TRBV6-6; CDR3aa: CASSYSSGRFYYEQYF
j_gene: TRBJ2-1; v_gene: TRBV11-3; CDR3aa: CASSPGQVGMTPSYNEQFF
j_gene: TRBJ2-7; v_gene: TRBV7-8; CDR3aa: CASSSPQGRYEQYF
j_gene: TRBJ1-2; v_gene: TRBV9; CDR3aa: CASSVGQGHYGYTF
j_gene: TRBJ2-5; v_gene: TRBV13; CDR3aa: CASSQVPTSQETQYF
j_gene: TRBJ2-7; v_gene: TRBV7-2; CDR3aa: CAVWRSSYEQYF
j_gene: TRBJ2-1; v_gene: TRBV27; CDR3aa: CASSLYGLAGRDEQFF
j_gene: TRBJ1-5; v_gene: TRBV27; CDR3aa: CASSFRETSQPQHF
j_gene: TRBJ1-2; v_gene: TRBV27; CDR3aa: CASSLSQGNYGYTF
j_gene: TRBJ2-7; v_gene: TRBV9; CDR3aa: CASSVVAGTYEQYF
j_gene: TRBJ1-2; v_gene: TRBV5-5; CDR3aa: CASSSYYGYTF
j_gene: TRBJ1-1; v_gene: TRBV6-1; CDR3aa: CASSEAPQELNTEAFF
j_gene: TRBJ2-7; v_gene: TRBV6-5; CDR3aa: CASSLRDRQFYEQYF
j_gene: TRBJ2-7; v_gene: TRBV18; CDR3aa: CASSRDRAYEQYF
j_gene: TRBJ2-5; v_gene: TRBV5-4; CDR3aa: CASSRPGLAGVGQYF
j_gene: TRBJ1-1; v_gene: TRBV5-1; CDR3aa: CASSPGRGRTEAFF
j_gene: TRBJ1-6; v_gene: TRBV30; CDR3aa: CAWSPGSSYSSPLHF